This T cell receptor beta chain was identified in a study of identifying expanded T cells in peripheral blood. Study-level results: Clone count variance between roughly 2-week samples rose with total template count.

As for this clone: Its target is not known.

The CDR3 length is 12 residues. Trimming stripped 5 bases from V and 7 bases from J, with 11 bases between. Germline V lookup: CDR1 SGHAT, CDR2 FQNNGV. Here immunoSEQ multiplex PCR was the method, and the copy in TCRdb shows in-frame clones only, minus some. Among approximately 90,000 clones listed, 80% to 90% were seen once. The sequenced sample was blood. This chain joins TRBV11-2 and TRBJ2-5, with unresolved D. This receptor was identified in a person aged 18 to 75 in good health. The CDR3 DNA follows: TGTGCCAGCAGCCAAACTTTGGTGACCCAGTACTTC. This codes for CASSQTLVTQYF.